Included here is one T cell receptor (beta chain) sequence, with context. These data come from a study of blood T cell repertoires in COVID-19. Study-wide background: Material from acute and convalescent COVID-19 was sourced from the United States, Italy and Spain. Nucleic acid was either cDNA or gDNA, and it came from T cells, B-cell-depleted T cells, or PBMCs.

Seattle researchers signed up patients amid active infection and tracked them longitudinally. Under the authors' procedure: Researchers report that nucleated cell counts were estimated from reference gene primer amplification. Sequencing was performed with immunoSEQ multiplex PCR; in TCRdb, only in-frame clones are kept and a portion is missing. That table furnishes V, J and clone size, whereas the DNA furnished D and trimming. The sample has 200,000 or so clones; 85% are singletons. The V and J ends lost 1 base and 0 bases respectively, with 13 bases between them. This CDR3 is 18 amino acids long. Germline CDR1 and CDR2: KGHSH and LQKENI.

The chain links TRBV18 to TRBJ2-6, with TRBD1 as a possible D gene (6 bases). Material for sequencing was peripheral blood. This clonotype was obtained from a man aged 60 to 75 with COVID-19, enrolled during active disease. The CDR3 loop reads CASSPQQGYSSGANVLTF. CDR3 coding DNA: TGTGCCAGCTCACCACAACAGGGATACAGCTCTGGGGCCAACGTCCTGACTTTC.